This T cell receptor (beta chain) emerged from a study of OX40 agonist ivuxolimab in advanced cancers. As for the study more broadly: Ivuxolimab, which targeted the costimulatory receptor OX40 (CD134), was an agonistic, fully human IgG2 monoclonal antibody. The point of sequencing TCRbeta in the periphery was to test whether ivuxolimab changed TCR sequence diversity and drove clonal T-cell expansion. Intravenous ivuxolimab was administered to patients every 2 weeks at six dose levels: 0.01, 0.1, 0.3, 1.5, 3 and 10 mg/kg. Of the roughly 54 patients in dose escalation, approximately 20 had hepatocellular carcinoma, some 15 had melanoma, 9 had renal cell carcinoma and 9 had head and neck cancer. The dose-escalation cohort was approximately 83% male with a mean age of about 65 years, ranging from 23 to 79. Partial responses occurred in three dose-escalation patients, of whom one had hepatocellular carcinoma and two had cutaneous melanoma. Patients were allowed to have had prior anti-PD-1, anti-PD-L1 or anti-CTLA-4 therapy, and 40% of the dose-escalation patients had been treated with checkpoint inhibitors. The paper reports the monotherapy dose-escalation portion (N of about 50 patients) of the phase I ivuxolimab trial.

To sequence the TCRbeta CDR3 region, genomic DNA was isolated from the sorted cells. TCRbeta CDR3 regions were sequenced using the immunoSEQ Assay. TCRdb provides this immuneACCESS table in a form limited to in-frame rearrangements. Some clones are lacking; in checked studies, under half of them reflect an unresolved V gene, and why the rest are absent is not known. A total of about 18,000 clones appear in this sample, around 69% of them only once. The ten largest clones represent approximately 19% of the sample. Patients with a history of autoimmune disease or receiving systemic immunosuppression were excluded from the trial. Peripheral blood for TCR sequencing was drawn from every dose cohort at baseline, at cycle 4 day 1 and at cycle 7 day 1. The samples were drawn from a first-in-human, open-label, multicenter phase I dose-escalation trial of ivuxolimab. Adults with locally advanced or metastatic melanoma, renal cell, hepatocellular, or head and neck squamous cell carcinoma were enrolled in the trial. Before TCR sequencing, CD4+ and CD8+ T cells were separately sorted from peripheral blood.

The investigation overall reported the following: At doses from 0.1 to 3.0 mg/kg, clonal expansion was seen in both CD4+ and CD8+ blood T cells between baseline and week 6. On average, CD8+ T cells showed more expanded clones than CD4+ T cells after ivuxolimab. The antigen specificity of the clonally expanded peripheral T cells was not determined. Low levels of normalized T-cell clonal expansion were also seen in some patients who did not respond. In the 0.1-3.0 mg/kg groups, partial responders were among the patients with the lowest normalized peripheral clonal expansion, particularly in CD8+ T cells.

This clone is categorized as medium-sized (0.01 to 0.1%). The clone's antigen remains unknown. No base quality information exists; no much larger clone differs at one position. CDR1 and CDR2, per the germline V gene, are MGHDK and SYGVNS. CDR3 length: 14 amino acids, cysteine to phenylalanine. Kept here is only the CDR3 DNA, which spans 42 bases and is read in frame from base 1. V drops 1 base and J drops 4 bases, leaving 10 bases in between. The specimen was CD4+ or CD8+ T cells sorted from blood, collected in a trial of the OX40 agonist ivuxolimab. The chain was built from TRBV25-1 and TRBJ1-2; no D gene is confidently identified. The source of this sequence is an adult with an advanced solid tumor such as melanoma, head and neck, liver or kidney cancer. The sequenced DNA is TGTGCCAGCAGTGAATCTGCCGGATTCTATGGCTACACCTTC. This encodes CASSESAGFYGYTF.